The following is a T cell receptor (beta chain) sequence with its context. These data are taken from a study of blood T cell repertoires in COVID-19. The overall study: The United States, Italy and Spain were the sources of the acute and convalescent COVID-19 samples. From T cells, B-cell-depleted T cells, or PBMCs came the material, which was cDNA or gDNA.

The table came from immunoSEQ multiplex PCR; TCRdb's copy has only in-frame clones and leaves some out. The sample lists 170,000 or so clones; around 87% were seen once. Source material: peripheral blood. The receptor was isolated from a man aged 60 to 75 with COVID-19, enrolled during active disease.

The CDR3: CASSPPGGKYNEQFF. CDR3 sequence (DNA): TGTGCCAGCTCACCTCCTGGCGGGAAATACAATGAGCAGTTCTTC. The chain carries TRBV18 and TRBJ2-1; D possibly corresponds to TRBD2 (6 bases). V was shortened by 3 bases and J by 4 bases, with 13 bases between the two germline ends. CDR3 length: 15 residues. CDR1 is KGHSH and CDR2 is LQKENI in the germline V gene.